This entry lists 30 T cell receptor beta chains sequenced from one sample in a study of human T cells and chemical hapten exposure. Specified time point: healthy volunteer bleed at 6 weeks. Total RNA was isolated from whole blood that had not been fractionated. MiXCR was run by TCRdb on the RACE reads, yielding one entry per CDR3 protein. The table lists tens of thousands of distinct CDR3 sequences, over 7% of them singletons. Sequencing was done on a sample of whole blood. These receptors originate from a male donor in good health. Some clones in this sample may be carry-over from other donors' samples.

This clonotype was detected a few times. This sequence joins TRBV5-6 and TRBJ2-4, with D perhaps matching TRBD2 (5 bases). V dropped 4 bases and J dropped 8 bases, with 13 bases sitting between them. This CDR3 has 13 residues. CDR1 SGHDT and CDR2 YYEEEE come from the germline V gene. This CDR3 reads CASSTTSSDIQYF. The CDR3 DNA sequence: TGTGCCAGCAGCACTACTAGTTCTGACATTCAGTACTTC.

This clonotype was counted a few times. This chain uses TRBV12-3 or TRBV12-4 with TRBJ1-5; 7 nucleotides match TRBD1. The junction had 7 bases not matched to a gene; V was cut back by 3 bases and J by 5 bases. This CDR3 region has 15 residues. The CDR3 coding sequence is TGTGCCAGCAGTTTCCCCGACAGGGAGGATCAGCCCCAGCATTTT. It codes for CASSFPDREDQPQHF.

The rearrangement joins TRBV7-8 to TRBJ2-7; 9 bases are shared with TRBD2. V shed 5 bases and J 7 bases; nucleotides not matched to a gene: 15. The length of the CDR3 is 16 residues. Germline CDR1 is SGHVS and CDR2 is FQNEAQ. The CDR3 coding sequence is TGTGCCAGCAGCGATAACGCGAGCGGGAGGCAAGAAGAGCAGTACTTC. Its protein product is CASSDNASGRQEEQYF.

At least ten counts were recorded for this clonotype. This chain joins TRBV4-1 and TRBJ2-7; the match to TRBD1 covers 7 bases. V dropped 0 bases and J dropped 0; count of bases not matched to a gene: 5. The length of the CDR3 is 16 residues. Germline V gene sequence: CDR1 MGHRA, CDR2 YSYEKL. Here the CDR3 reads CASSQETGKSSYEQYF. Written as DNA, the CDR3 is TGCGCCAGCAGCCAAGAGACAGGGAAGAGCTCCTACGAGCAGTACTTC.

The gene calls are TRBV12-3 or TRBV12-4 and TRBJ2-2; 8 bases map to TRBD1. J lost 1 base, V lost 6 bases, and 4 bases had no gene match. The CDR3 contains 15 residues. CDR3 DNA: TGTGCCAGCAGGGGGACAGGCAAGAACACCGGGGAGCTGTTTTTT. Translation gives CASRGTGKNTGELFF.

This clonotype was counted between two and nine times. This rearrangement joins TRBV6-4 to TRBJ1-5; no clear D gene. The V and J ends lost 4 bases and 1 base respectively, with 5 bases between them. The CDR3 sequence is 13 residues long. Germline V CDR1 and CDR2: MRHNA, SNTAGT. The CDR3 sequence: CASSVGSNQPQHF. The CDR3 DNA follows: TGTGCCAGCAGTGTCGGCAGCAATCAGCCCCAGCATTTT.

This chain joins TRBV14 and TRBJ2-5; D gene ambiguous. CDR3 length equals 11 residues. V lost 0 bases and J lost 7, with 3 bases in between. Per germline, CDR1 SGHDN and CDR2 FVKESK. The CDR3 DNA is TGTGCCAGCAGCCAAGATGTGACCCAGTACTTC. Protein product: CASSQDVTQYF.

This clonotype came up many times. The rearrangement joins TRBV6-2 or TRBV6-3 to TRBJ2-3; no clear D gene. This CDR3 has 13 amino acids. V was shortened by 7 bases and J by 3 bases, with 11 bases between the two germline ends. Germline V CDR1 and CDR2: MNHEY, SVGEGT. The CDR3 coding sequence is TGTGCCAGCACCTATACAGTTACAGATACGCAGTATTTT. Its translation is CASTYTVTDTQYF.

This clonotype was recorded many times. J is TRBJ2-3 and V is TRBV4-3; the D call may be TRBD1 or TRBD2 (5 bases each). CDR3 length equals 13 residues. The germline V and J ends were trimmed by 1 base and 6 bases, with 8 bases remaining between them. The germline V gene encodes CDR1 LGHNA and CDR2 YSLEER. This CDR3 reads CASSQAGPDTQYF. In DNA form, the CDR3 reads TGCGCCAGCAGCCAAGCGGGGCCGGATACGCAGTATTTT.

This clonotype was seen a few times. This chain links TRBV6-1 with TRBJ1-5; D gene uncertain. This CDR3 is 14 amino acids long. Trimming shortened V by 2 bases and J by 2 bases, and 7 bases separated the two germline ends. Germline values: CDR1 MNHNS, CDR2 SASEGT. The CDR3 sequence is CASSEFGRNQPQHF. The CDR3 coding sequence is TGTGCCAGCAGTGAATTCGGGCGCAATCAGCCCCAGCATTTT.

This clonotype was observed many times. This chain joins TRBV29-1 and TRBJ2-3; no definite D call. V was clipped by 6 bases and J by 2 bases, with 3 bases between them. There are 10 residues in the CDR3. Germline-derived CDR1 and CDR2 are SQVTM and ANQGSEA. This CDR3 is CSVPTDTQYF. Written as DNA, the CDR3 is TGCAGCGTACCCACAGATACGCAGTATTTT.

This clonotype was picked up many times. The chain links TRBV4-3 to TRBJ1-2; D call uncertain. CDR3 length equals 15 residues. Germline V gives CDR1 LGHNA, CDR2 YSLEER. The ends were cut back, 0 bases at V and 4 bases at J, with 12 bases in the middle. The CDR3 sequence is CASSQDRAGPYGYTF. CDR3 sequence (DNA): TGCGCCAGCAGCCAAGATCGGGCAGGACCCTATGGCTACACCTTC.

Many counts were recorded for this clonotype. The chain uses TRBV29-1 and TRBJ2-5, with D perhaps being TRBD1 or TRBD2 (6 bases each). Trimming removed 4 bases from V and 2 bases from J, with 8 bases in between. The CDR3 consists of 12 residues. The germline gives CDR1 SQVTM, CDR2 ANQGSEA. CDR3 sequence (DNA): TGCAGCGTTGGAGGGGGGCAAGAGACCCAGTACTTC. This gives the protein CSVGGGQETQYF.

In this sample, this clonotype turned up a few times. The rearrangement links TRBV12-3 or TRBV12-4 to TRBJ2-7, with D possibly being TRBD1 (6 bases). V lost 3 bases to trimming and J lost 4 bases, with 10 bases between them. This CDR3 spans 13 amino acids. The CDR3 protein is CASSFGTGYEQYF. CDR3 in DNA: TGTGCCAGCAGTTTCGGAACAGGGTACGAGCAGTACTTC.

This clonotype was counted between two and nine times. The chain couples TRBV10-3 to TRBJ2-7, with 10 bases matching TRBD1. Germline lookup yields CDR1 ENHRY and CDR2 SYGVKD. The CDR3 has 12 residues. V dropped 11 bases and J dropped 5; count of bases not matched to a gene: 6. In DNA, the CDR3 is TGTGCCTCAGGGACAGGGGCCGACGAGCAGTACTTC. Amino acids: CASGTGADEQYF.

This clonotype showed up just a few times. The chain employs TRBV2 and TRBJ2-5; D is uncertain. This CDR3 has 12 amino acids. V was shortened by 4 bases and J by 5 bases, with 8 bases between the two germline ends. Looked up from germline, CDR1 is SNHLY and CDR2 is FYNNEI. The chain's CDR3 is CASSGSVETQYF. The CDR3 DNA reads as TGTGCCAGCAGTGGATCGGTTGAGACCCAGTACTTC.

The chain links TRBV19 to TRBJ1-1; D is uncertain. Germline V CDR1 and CDR2: LNHDA, SQIVND (reference sequence). V dropped 6 bases and J dropped 2 bases, with 7 bases sitting between them. CDR3 length: 12 amino acids. Written as DNA, the CDR3 is TGTGCCAGTAGCCCGCGAAACACTGAAGCTTTCTTT. Translation gives CASSPRNTEAFF. The whole variable domain, remainder taken from reference TRBV19 and TRBJ1-1, is DGGITQSPKYLFRKEGQNVTLSCEQNLNHDAMYWYRQDPGQGLRLIYYSQIVNDFQKGDIAEGYSVSREKKESFPLTVTSAQKNPTAFYLCASSPRNTEAFFGQGTRLTVV.

The genes are TRBV5-6 and TRBJ2-2; D is undetermined. V lost 0 bases to trimming and J lost 5 bases, with 5 bases between them. CDR1 SGHDT and CDR2 YYEEEE come from the germline V gene. The CDR3 has 13 amino acids. CDR3 nucleotide sequence: TGTGCCAGCAGCTTGGAAGGGACCGGGGAGCTGTTTTTT. Encoded protein: CASSLEGTGELFF.

The rearrangement joins TRBV5-6 to TRBJ1-6; the D is unclear. V shed 4 bases and J shed 10 bases, with 18 bases lying between them. The length of the CDR3 is 15 residues. Germline CDR1 is SGHDT and CDR2 is YYEEEE. The CDR3 loop reads CASSPGKVKPSPLHF. Written as DNA, the CDR3 is TGTGCCAGCAGCCCGGGGAAGGTGAAACCGTCACCCCTCCACTTT.

This clonotype was detected a few times. The chain has TRBV20-1 and TRBJ1-5, with TRBD1 matching 7 bases. From germline, CDR1 is DFQATT and CDR2 SNEGSKA (reference sequence). Trimming removed 4 bases from V and 7 bases from J; junction bases left unmatched: 4. The CDR3 runs to 12 residues. For the CDR3, the DNA is TGCAGTGCTAATACAGGGGAGCAGCCCCAGCATTTT. It is translated as CSANTGEQPQHF.

This clonotype was recorded many times. The gene calls are TRBV27 and TRBJ1-6, with TRBD1 matching 9 bases. Germline V gives CDR1 MNHEY, CDR2 SMNVEV (reference sequence). V lost 8 bases to trimming and J lost 9 bases; unmatched junction nucleotides: 11. The CDR3 has 15 residues. The CDR3 nucleotides read TGTGCCAGCGGAATCTCCGGGACAGGGCCTTCACCCCTCCACTTT. Its protein is CASGISGTGPSPLHF.

CDR3 residues: CASSQGINQPQHF. CDR3 nucleotide sequence: TGTGCCAGCAGCCAAGGCATCAATCAGCCCCAGCATTTT. The chain has TRBV14 and TRBJ1-5, with D hard to call. With 1 base removed from V and 3 bases from J, the gap between germline ends came to 4 bases. CDR3 size: 13 residues. The germline CDR1 and CDR2 sequences are SGHDN and FVKESK. Variable domain in full (rest from reference TRBV14 and TRBJ1-5): EAGVTQFPSHSVIEKGQTVTLRCDPISGHDNLYWYRRVMGKEIKFLLHFVKESKQDESGMPNNRFLAERTGGTYSTLKVQPAELEDSGVYFCASSQGINQPQHFGDGTRLSIL.

V usage is TRBV29-1 and J usage is TRBJ1-1; TRBD1 matches at 8 bases. CDR1 is SQVTM and CDR2 is ANQGSEA in the germline V gene. The length of the CDR3 is 15 residues. V gave up 0 bases and J gave up 3 bases; unmatched junction bases: 6. As DNA, the CDR3 is TGCAGCGTTGAAGAACCTAGGACAGGGTACACTGAAGCTTTCTTT. The encoded protein is CSVEEPRTGYTEAFF.

The chain couples TRBV5-6 to TRBJ2-3; D is unresolved. CDR3 length: 14 residues. Trimming stripped 5 bases from V and 2 bases from J, with 12 bases between. CDR1 and CDR2 (germline): SGHDT, YYEEEE. DNA of the CDR3: TGTGCCAGCAGGTTAGGGCTGTCCACAGATACGCAGTATTTT. It specifies CASRLGLSTDTQYF.

The gene calls are TRBV20-1 and TRBJ2-3; TRBD2 might be the D (6 bases). Germline CDR1 and CDR2: DFQATT and SNEGSKA (reference sequence). The V and J ends lost 8 bases and 0 bases respectively, with 12 bases between them. CDR3 length equals 13 residues. The CDR3 region has the DNA TGCAGTCCTCTGGGGACTAGCACAGATACGCAGTATTTT. This encodes CSPLGTSTDTQYF.

This clonotype has at least ten counts. The chain is built from TRBV7-2 and TRBJ1-5; TRBD1 is a possible D gene (6 bases). The length of the CDR3 is 14 residues. In germline, CDR1 is SGHTA, CDR2 FQGNSA. V was pared by 4 bases and J by 7 bases, with 14 bases between. In DNA, the CDR3 is TGTGCCAGCAGCTCGACAGGTCGGCGACAGCCCCAGCATTTT. This gives the protein CASSSTGRRQPQHF.

This clonotype appeared a few times. The chain uses TRBV27 and TRBJ2-3, with TRBD2 matching over 13 bases. Per germline, CDR1 MNHEY and CDR2 SMNVEV (reference sequence). V dropped 5 bases and J dropped 7; count of bases not matched to a gene: 6. The CDR3 totals 15 residues. The CDR3 nucleotides read TGTGCCAGCAGTGTCGGGACTAGCGGGGAATATACGCAGTATTTT. Its protein product is CASSVGTSGEYTQYF.

V and J are TRBV27 and TRBJ2-1; the match to TRBD2 covers 15 bases. Germline V gene sequence: CDR1 MNHEY, CDR2 SMNVEV (reference sequence). This CDR3 spans 15 amino acids. The ends lost 4 bases at V and 7 bases at J; junction bases unmatched: 2. CDR3 sequence reads: CASSWTSGRANEQFF. The CDR3, as DNA: TGTGCCAGCAGTTGGACTAGCGGGAGGGCAAATGAGCAGTTCTTC.

This clonotype was counted at least ten times. The V gene is TRBV27, the J gene TRBJ2-7; possible D gene TRBD1, 5 bases. V was clipped by 6 bases and J by 0 bases, with 9 bases between them. The CDR3 contains 13 residues. Germline V CDR1 and CDR2: MNHEY, SMNVEV (reference sequence). The CDR3 is CASSLDSSYEQYF. The CDR3 nucleotides read TGTGCCAGCAGCTTAGACAGCTCCTACGAGCAGTACTTC.

This chain uses TRBV12-3 or TRBV12-4 with TRBJ2-3; a weak D match, TRBD2 (5 bases). V lost 4 bases, J lost 5 bases, and 13 bases lay in between. CDR3 length equals 14 residues. CDR3 region: CASSWGAVGDTQYF. CDR3 nucleotides: TGTGCCAGCAGTTGGGGAGCGGTGGGAGATACGCAGTATTTT.